This T cell receptor (beta chain) was sequenced during a study of T cells in Graves' hyperthyroidism and ophthalmopathy (dated by TCRdb to between 2018 and 2021). About the study as a whole: Peripheral blood was collected at initial diagnosis, before any treatment. To identify distinguishing TCR V-J signatures, a discovery cohort of 100 patients was used, comprising some 45 with Graves' ophthalmopathy and some 60 with stable Graves' hyperthyroidism. Following sampling, methimazole starting at 30 mg daily was given to hyperthyroidism patients, and high-dose intravenous methylprednisolone was given to ophthalmopathy patients. The paper reports TCR Vbeta CDR3 sequencing of some 140 peripheral blood samples: under 45 ophthalmopathy, fewer than 80 hyperthyroidism and 17 progressor patients. The study also compared thyroid tissue and blood T-cell repertoires from about six Graves' hyperthyroidism patients. The 100 discovery patients were divided at random into training and test sets in a 7:3 ratio. Whether ophthalmopathy could be predicted prospectively was tested in an independent validation cohort made up of 18 to 20 hyperthyroidism patients plus 17 patients who later progressed to ophthalmopathy. Results and caveats for the whole study, not just this receptor: Ophthalmopathy was separated from stable hyperthyroidism by a 13 V-J signature model, with over 85% sensitivity and 81% to 82% specificity obtained in cross-validation and 80%/75% obtained in testing. In validation, the model predicted progression to ophthalmopathy a median of about 5.9 months before onset, with approximately 68% sensitivity and roughly 73% specificity. Most expanded thyroid clonotypes (frequency above 0.001) were also found in blood, which suggests that blood repertoires may mirror thyroid immune responses. No statistical method was used to set the sample size in advance, and investigators knew the group allocation.

Hyperthyroidism patients were aged 18 to 65 years and newly diagnosed, with disease duration of less than 2 months. The study excluded patients with uncontrolled infections, other autoimmune diseases, pregnancy or lactation. Diagnoses were based on clinical symptoms, serum thyroxine and TRAb, thyroid ultrasound and orbital computed tomography. Blood from progressor patients was collected at the time of first diagnosis with hyperthyroidism, before any ophthalmopathy symptoms had appeared. Ficoll-Paque density gradient centrifugation was used to isolate PBMCs from about 9 ml of fresh peripheral blood. Progressor patients were initially diagnosed with Graves' hyperthyroidism and developed ophthalmopathy during follow-up. Total RNA was extracted with Trizol reagent, and quality was checked on an Agilent 2100 Bioanalyzer. This clonotype occurred a few times. The antigen it recognizes is unknown. Base quality data are lacking; no much larger clone is found one base away.

CDR1 GTSNPN and CDR2 SVGIG are derived from the germline V gene (reference sequence). V has 2 bases trimmed and J has 8 bases trimmed; junction bases matching no gene number 11. The CDR3 starts with the cysteine, ends with the phenylalanine, and has 15 residues. Of the read, only the CDR3 DNA is kept; its 45 bases are in frame from base 1. Amplification of TCR beta CDR3 regions was carried out from RNA transcripts. A first-round RT-PCR of the TCR CDR3 used the HTBI primer set with the Qiagen OneStep RT-PCR kit. Libraries were constructed in a second round of multiplex PCR, after which size selection and purification were carried out. Libraries were sequenced paired-end with 100 bp reads on an Illumina HiSeq2000. Processing in the source paper ran as follows. SOAPnuke was used to process the raw data, throwing out any read that contained adapters or uncalled bases, had a mean Phred below 15, or lacked an exact constant-primer or identifier match. High-quality paired reads were merged using COPE v1.2.5, and each unique nucleotide sequence was defined as a clonotype. MiTCR v1.1 was used to align the clonotypes against IMGT TRBV, TRBD and TRBJ reference segments. The analysis was restricted to V-J combinations with a frequency above 0.0001, which together covered 99.2% of the repertoires. A TCS score was defined as the ratio of F50 (clonal expansion) to E x V (chaos), with BLOSUM62-based TCRdist applied between CDR3 peptides within each V-J. Welch's t-statistics and random forest reduced 500 to 650 V-J features to fewer than 15, which were used in a naive Bayes classifier (R e1071). TCRdb's own reprocessing of the public reads used fastp at Q25 and MiXCR and kept productive beta chains. Records with the same CDR3 protein are collapsed into one entry carrying the most frequent genes and DNA. The V and J calls and clone size are TCRdb's, not the authors'. Present in this sample are approximately 600,000 distinct CDR3 sequences, approximately 15% of which were seen just once. About 5.8% of the sample lies in the top ten.

The chain is encoded by TRBV30 joined to TRBJ2-1; 8 central nucleotides agree with TRBD2. This sequence originates from a woman aged 25-40 years with Graves' hyperthyroidism that later progressed to Graves' ophthalmopathy. Sequencing used blood. The CDR3 has the sequence CAWSSLAGGQDEQFF. Read as DNA, the sequence is TGTGCCTGGAGTAGTCTTGCGGGGGGTCAGGATGAGCAGTTCTTC.